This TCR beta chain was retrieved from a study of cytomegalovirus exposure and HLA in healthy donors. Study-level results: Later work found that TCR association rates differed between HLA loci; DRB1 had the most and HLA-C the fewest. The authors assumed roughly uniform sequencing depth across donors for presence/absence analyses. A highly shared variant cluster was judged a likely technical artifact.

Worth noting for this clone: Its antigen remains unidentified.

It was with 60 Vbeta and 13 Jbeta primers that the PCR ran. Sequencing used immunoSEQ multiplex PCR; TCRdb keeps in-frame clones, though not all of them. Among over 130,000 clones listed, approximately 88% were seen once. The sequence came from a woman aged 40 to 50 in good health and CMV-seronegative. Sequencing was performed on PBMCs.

CDR3 residues: CASSYDRGRRTEAFF. The DNA of the CDR3 is TGTGCCAGCAGTTATGACAGGGGGCGCCGAACTGAAGCTTTCTTT. V usage is TRBV6-5 and J usage is TRBJ1-1, with 10 bases that match TRBD1. The V segment lost 3 bases and the J segment 5 bases; nucleotides outside the gene matches: 6. The germline V gene encodes CDR1 MNHEY and CDR2 SVGAGI. The CDR3 is made up of 15 amino acids.